This is a list of T cell receptor beta chains from one sample in a study of regulatory T cells in long-lasting Graves disease. One entry per CDR3 protein results from TCRdb running MiXCR on the multiplex PCR reads. The sample carries around 430,000 distinct CDR3 sequences, about 22% recorded once. Specimen: peripheral blood mononuclear cells (PBMCs), collected when the disease was refractory, from a patient treated with antithyroid drugs. These receptors all stem from a female donor with Graves disease. Both conserved end residues are part of each CDR3. Fields, in order: CDR3 length, D gene, V gene, J gene, clone size, CDR3 DNA, CDR3 protein. The D gene is left open where the match is weak. Clone sizes are given selectively: once, few, many, or a class where the clone is expanded.

length: 16
D: .
V: TRBV7-2
J: TRBJ2-6
size: .
DNA: TGTGCCAGCAGCTTGGCCCGGGTCTCTGGGGCCAACGTCCTGACTTTC
CDR3: CASSLARVSGANVLTF

length: 13
D: .
V: TRBV12-3/TRBV12-4
J: TRBJ1-1
size: many
DNA: TGTGCCAGCAGACTTAGGGAGCGGGGTGAAGCTTTCTTT
CDR3: CASRLRERGEAFF

length: 13
D: .
V: TRBV28
J: TRBJ2-2
size: many
DNA: TGTGCCAGCAGTCAGACCGGGGGCGGGGAGCTGTTTTTT
CDR3: CASSQTGGGELFF

length: 14
D: .
V: TRBV11-2
J: TRBJ2-7
size: .
DNA: TGTGCCAGCAGCTACGCGGCCCCTACCTACGAGCAGTACTTC
CDR3: CASSYAAPTYEQYF

length: 15
D: .
V: TRBV12-3/TRBV12-4
J: TRBJ1-6
size: many
DNA: TGTGCCAGCACCCCTGCGGGCAGGGTTAATTCACCCCTCCACTTT
CDR3: CASTPAGRVNSPLHF

length: 18
D: .
V: TRBV6-2/TRBV6-3
J: TRBJ2-7
size: many
DNA: TGTGCCAGCAGTTACGGTTTTCAGGGGTTGGGGGCAATTGACGAGCAGTACTTC
CDR3: CASSYGFQGLGAIDEQYF

length: 16
D: .
V: TRBV11-2
J: TRBJ2-5
size: many
DNA: TGTGCCAGCAGCTTAGTAGGCCAGGGGGGCGAGAAGACCCAGTACTTC
CDR3: CASSLVGQGGEKTQYF

length: 14
D: TRBD1
V: TRBV19
J: TRBJ2-7
size: .
DNA: TGTGCCAGTAGGCGACAGGGACAGGGCCACGAGCAGTACTTC
CDR3: CASRRQGQGHEQYF

length: 15
D: TRBD1
V: TRBV19
J: TRBJ1-2
size: .
DNA: TGTGCCAGTAGTACCCTGGGACAGGGATACGCTGGCTACACCTTC
CDR3: CASSTLGQGYAGYTF

length: 15
D: TRBD1
V: TRBV28
J: TRBJ2-5
size: many
DNA: TGTGCCAGCAGCCCCCAGGGGGTTTTCCAAGAGACCCAGTACTTC
CDR3: CASSPQGVFQETQYF

length: 12
D: .
V: TRBV6-1
J: TRBJ1-4
size: many
DNA: TGTGCCAGCAGTGAATCTAATGAAAAACTGTTTTTT
CDR3: CASSESNEKLFF

length: 12
D: .
V: TRBV6-1
J: TRBJ1-5
size: many
DNA: TGTGCCCGGGATGTAGGCAATCAGCCCCAGCATTTT
CDR3: CARDVGNQPQHF